This TCR beta chain was profiled in a study of blood T cell repertoires in COVID-19. Background on the study: Material from acute and convalescent COVID-19 was sourced from the United States, Italy and Spain.

Participants classified as exposed had met a COVID-19 case within 2 weeks before study entry. The CDR3 is made up of 17 amino acids. Looked up from germline, CDR1 is MGHRA and CDR2 is YSYEKL. V trimming: 4 bases; J trimming: 4 bases; junction bases outside the gene matches: 7. The table came from immunoSEQ multiplex PCR; TCRdb's copy has only in-frame clones and leaves some out. The profile shows 240,000 or so clones, 80% to 90% of them singletons. This clonotype was obtained from a man aged 50 to 60 who had been exposed to COVID-19. The chain uses TRBV4-1 and TRBJ2-3; TRBD2 matches at 14 bases. The sample taken for sequencing was PBMCs or T cells enriched from blood (not recorded which). Here the CDR3 reads CASSPRLAGGNSDTQYF. DNA for the CDR3: TGCGCCAGCAGCCCGAGACTAGCGGGAGGGAATTCAGATACGCAGTATTTT.